A single T cell receptor (beta chain) is shown here with its context. Its antigen is unknown. Genomic DNA in an amount of around 2.2 micrograms was extracted from cryopreserved PBMCs and used for the preparation of TCR beta libraries. Germline V gives CDR1 SGDLS, CDR2 YYNGEE. The V end was cut by 4 bases, the J end by 4 bases, with 20 bases between. The CDR3 has 17 residues. The record originates from a study of cytotoxic CD8 clonotypes in ibrutinib-treated CLL. Overall study: Across samples, productive templates numbered around 260,000 and productive rearrangements reached approximately 94,000 on average. Study outcomes and limitations: Before falling back toward baseline at progression, clonality had risen at the time of ibrutinib response. Public clonotypes occurred uncommonly; on treatment, they contracted or remained stable.

Method: immunoSEQ multiplex PCR; TCRdb's copy keeps in-frame clones and lacks some. The sample carries about 14,000 clones, around 70% recorded once. This sequence joins TRBV9 and TRBJ2-2; D could derive from TRBD1 or TRBD2 (5 bases each). The sequence was collected from a human donor with chronic lymphocytic leukemia. Material: PBMCs, obtained before ibrutinib treatment. The CDR3 nucleotides are TGTGCCAGCAGCCCTCATCCCGGGACCCCAGGCACCGGGGAGCTGTTTTTT. Amino acids: CASSPHPGTPGTGELFF. Full variable domain (missing parts from reference TRBV9 and TRBJ2-2): DSGVTQTPKHLITATGQRVTLRCSPRSGDLSVYWYQQSLDQGLQFLIQYYNGEERAKGNILERFSAQQFPDLHSELNLSSLELGDSALYFCASSPHPGTPGTGELFFGEGSRLTVL.